The 32 T cell receptor beta chains listed next were all sequenced from one sample in a study of blood T cell repertoires in COVID-19. Sequencing used immunoSEQ multiplex PCR; TCRdb keeps in-frame clones, though not all of them. The sample carries about 65,000 clones, about 94% recorded once. Sample: peripheral blood. These TCRs come from a man between 70 and 80 years old with active COVID-19.

This chain's CDR3 is CASSFLAGGLATQYF. CDR3 sequence (DNA): TGTGCCAGCAGTTTCCTAGCGGGGGGGCTGGCTACGCAGTATTTT. This chain joins TRBV28 and TRBJ2-3; TRBD2 matches 12 bases. From germline, CDR1 is MDHEN and CDR2 SYDVKM. This CDR3 has 15 residues. J lost 8 bases, V lost 3 bases, and 6 bases had no gene match. The variable domain in full, completed from reference TRBV28 and TRBJ2-3, reads DVKVTQSSRYLVKRTGEKVFLECVQDMDHENMFWYRQDPGLGLRLIYFSYDVKMKEKGDIPEGYSVSREKKERFSLILESASTNQTSMYLCASSFLAGGLATQYFGPGTRLTVL.

J is TRBJ2-3 and V is TRBV18; 12 bases match TRBD1. Germline V gene sequence: CDR1 KGHSH, CDR2 LQKENI. The CDR3 has 17 residues. V trimming: 2 bases; J trimming: 4 bases; junction bases outside the gene matches: 7. CDR3 amino acids: CASSPFVGQGASDTQYF. The CDR3 region has the DNA TGTGCCAGCTCACCATTTGTGGGACAGGGGGCGTCAGATACGCAGTATTTT.

The chain employs TRBV6-5 and TRBJ1-3; weak D call: TRBD1 (5 bases). The V end was cut by 2 bases, the J end by 4 bases, with 12 bases between. The CDR3 covers 15 residues. Germline CDR1 and CDR2: MNHEY and SVGAGI. The CDR3 DNA is TGTGCCAGCAGTTACAGGGGCCCTTCCGGAAACACCATATATTTT. Protein sequence: CASSYRGPSGNTIYF.

The gene calls are TRBV4-3 and TRBJ2-1, with TRBD2 matching over 12 bases. Germline V gene sequence: CDR1 LGHNA, CDR2 YSLEER. CDR3 length: 16 amino acids. Trimming cost V 4 bases and J 3 bases; bases outside gene matches: 4. The CDR3 reads CASSPQTSGGYNEQFF. In DNA, the CDR3 is TGCGCCAGCAGCCCCCAGACTAGCGGGGGCTACAATGAGCAGTTCTTC.

This chain connects TRBV6-4 to TRBJ1-2; D not certain. The germline V gene encodes CDR1 MRHNA and CDR2 SNTAGT. This CDR3 comprises 14 residues. The germline V and J ends were trimmed by 0 bases and 8 bases, with 13 bases remaining between them. The CDR3 nucleotides read TGTGCCAGCAGTGACTCATGGGGAGCAGGAGGCTACACCTTC. Translation: CASSDSWGAGGYTF.

CDR3 sequence: CAISVLDTNTEAFF. CDR3 bases: TGTGCCATCAGTGTGCTCGACACGAACACTGAAGCTTTCTTT. V and J are TRBV10-3 and TRBJ1-1, with D unclear. With 4 bases removed from V and 1 base from J, the gap between germline ends came to 10 bases. The CDR3 covers 14 residues. Looked up from germline, CDR1 is ENHRY and CDR2 is SYGVKD.

V usage is TRBV3-1 (or the pseudogene TRBV3-2) and J usage is TRBJ1-4; D is unresolved. CDR1 and CDR2 (germline): LGHDT, YNNKEL (reference sequence). CDR3 length: 17 residues. Trimming pared 0 bases from V and 4 bases from J, leaving 15 bases between. The CDR3 sequence is CASSQERLAGVNEKLFF. In nucleotides, the CDR3 is TGTGCCAGCAGCCAAGAGCGGTTGGCCGGAGTTAATGAAAAACTGTTTTTT.

J is TRBJ2-1 and V is TRBV6-6, with a tentative D call TRBD1 (6 bases). V lost 6 bases to trimming and J lost 6 bases, with 12 bases between them. This CDR3 is 13 amino acids long. The germline V gene encodes CDR1 MNHNY and CDR2 SVGAGI (reference sequence). The CDR3 bases are TGTGCCAGCAGCCCCACAGGGTCCAATGAGCAGTTCTTC. Translation gives CASSPTGSNEQFF.

The chain employs TRBV19 and TRBJ1-5; perhaps TRBD1 as D (5 bases). V lost 3 bases and J 3 bases, leaving 21 bases between the germline ends. Germline V gives CDR1 LNHDA, CDR2 SQIVND (reference sequence). The CDR3 extends over 18 amino acids. The CDR3: CASSMQAGRKENNQPQHF. The CDR3, as DNA: TGTGCCAGTAGTATGCAGGCAGGGCGAAAAGAAAACAATCAGCCCCAGCATTTT.

This chain joins TRBV19 and TRBJ1-1; 8 nucleotides line up with TRBD1. The CDR3 covers 15 residues. The germline CDR1 and CDR2 sequences are LNHDA and SQIVND (reference sequence). V shed 7 bases and J 4 bases; nucleotides not matched to a gene: 11. CDR3 in amino acids: CASTLQTGAVTEAFF. CDR3 coding DNA: TGTGCCAGTACCCTCCAGACAGGGGCGGTCACTGAAGCTTTCTTT.

The V gene is TRBV19, the J gene TRBJ2-7; 12 bases match TRBD2. V trimming: 2 bases; J trimming: 2 bases; junction bases outside the gene matches: 10. Germline assignment: CDR1 LNHDA and CDR2 SQIVND (reference sequence). This CDR3 spans 18 amino acids. The CDR3: CASSIQTSGGSITYEQYF. The CDR3 nucleotides are TGTGCCAGTAGTATACAAACTAGCGGGGGGTCCATTACCTACGAGCAGTACTTC.

This rearrangement joins TRBV12-2 to TRBJ2-4; TRBD2 is taken as the D call from the table, unchecked against the DNA. TRBV12-2 has pseudogene status. There are 17 residues in the CDR3. The CDR3 protein is CASRFGTSGLAKNIQYF. DNA of the CDR3: TGTGCAAGTCGCTTTGGGACTAGCGGACTAGCCAAAAACATTCAGTACTTC.

The chain's CDR3 is CASRHTGAGELFF. Here the CDR3 DNA reads TGTGCCAGCAGGCATACAGGGGCCGGGGAGCTGTTTTTT. The chain is built from TRBV5-6 and TRBJ2-2; TRBD1 aligns across 7 bases. With 5 bases clipped from V and 6 bases from J, the junction kept 4 bases outside the gene matches. This CDR3 has 13 residues. CDR1 is SGHDT, CDR2 YYEEEE, per germline.

The chain recombines TRBV24-1 with TRBJ2-2, with TRBD1 matching over 9 bases. The germline V gene encodes CDR1 KGHDR and CDR2 SFDVKD. J was trimmed by 5 bases and V by 1 base; bases with no gene match: 7. This CDR3 has 17 amino acids. CDR3: CATSDFFGTGLTGELFF. As DNA, the CDR3 is TGTGCCACCAGTGATTTCTTCGGGACAGGGTTGACCGGGGAGCTGTTTTTT.

The chain combines TRBV6-6 with TRBJ1-2; D is ambiguous. Per the germline V gene, CDR1 is MNHNY and CDR2 is SVGAGI (reference sequence). The CDR3 consists of 12 residues. The V end lost 6 bases, the J end lost 1 base, and 6 bases lay between the germline ends. The DNA of the CDR3 is TGTGCCAGCAGACGGGTTAACTATGGCTACACCTTC. Protein: CASRRVNYGYTF.

The genes are TRBV27 and TRBJ2-7, with D tentatively TRBD2 (6 bases). The CDR3 has 14 residues. Trimming left V 6 bases short and J 4 bases short, with 16 bases between. Germline V gene sequence: CDR1 MNHEY, CDR2 SMNVEV (reference sequence). The DNA for the CDR3 is TGTGCCAGCAGGGAACCGGGACGGGAGTACGAGCAGTACTTC. Translating gives CASREPGREYEQYF.

V usage is TRBV9 and J usage is TRBJ2-7; TRBD2 agrees at 11 bases. Germline assignment: CDR1 SGDLS and CDR2 YYNGEE. This CDR3 is 15 amino acids long. Trimming cost V 3 bases and J 2 bases; bases outside gene matches: 4. CDR3 sequence: CASSAGTSGPYEQYF. Written as DNA, the CDR3 is TGTGCCAGCAGCGCCGGGACTAGCGGTCCCTACGAGCAGTACTTC.

This sequence joins TRBV19 and TRBJ2-2; 8 bases agree with TRBD1. V was pared by 6 bases and J by 6 bases, with 3 bases of the junction left unmatched. This CDR3 is 13 amino acids long. Germline lookup yields CDR1 LNHDA and CDR2 SQIVND (reference sequence). CDR3 amino acids: CASRTGGSGELFF. DNA for the CDR3: TGTGCCAGTAGAACAGGGGGATCCGGGGAGCTGTTTTTT.

The chain employs TRBV5-1 and TRBJ2-7, with 10 nucleotides matching TRBD1. The V gene end was trimmed by 0 bases and the J gene end by 7 bases; junction bases not matched to a gene: 10. The CDR3 extends over 16 amino acids. Germline V gene data show CDR1 as SGHRS and CDR2 as YFSETQ. CDR3 sequence: CASSLAAGTGVREQYF. CDR3 nucleotides: TGCGCCAGCAGCTTGGCGGCGGGGACAGGGGTGAGGGAGCAGTACTTC.

V and J are TRBV3-1 (or the pseudogene TRBV3-2) and TRBJ1-6, with 11 bases that match TRBD1. The germline CDR1 and CDR2 sequences are LGHDT and YNNKEL (reference sequence). The ends lost 6 bases at V and 6 bases at J; junction bases unmatched: 7. CDR3 length equals 16 residues. The CDR3 is CASSTGQGASNSPLHF. For the CDR3, the DNA is TGTGCCAGCAGTACCGGACAGGGGGCGTCTAATTCACCCCTCCACTTT.

This chain uses TRBV12-3 or TRBV12-4 with TRBJ2-3; D ambiguous. The CDR3 sequence is 13 residues long. V gave up 3 bases and J gave up 1 base, with 5 bases separating them. CDR3 amino acids: CASSLRGTDTQYF. CDR3 bases: TGTGCCAGCAGTTTGCGAGGCACAGATACGCAGTATTTT.

This clone was recorded only once. The genes are TRBV23-1 and TRBJ2-1, with TRBD1 as a possible D gene (5 bases). TRBV23-1 counts as an open reading frame of uncertain function. The CDR3 spans 15 residues. Trimming removed 11 bases at V and 6 bases at J, with 23 bases between. The CDR3 DNA sequence: TGCGCCCATTTCCTGGGGCAGGAGCACATCAATGAGCAGTTCTTC. It is translated as CAHFLGQEHINEQFF.

The chain has TRBV5-8 and TRBJ2-1; a weak D match, TRBD2 (5 bases). CDR3 size: 14 residues. The V end was cut by 1 base, the J end by 7 bases, with 12 bases between. CDR1 is SGHTS and CDR2 is YDEGEE in the germline V gene. CDR3 DNA sequence: TGTGCCAGCAGCTTGATGAAAACGGGGAATGAGCAGTTCTTC. Its translation: CASSLMKTGNEQFF.

This sequence joins TRBV5-6 and TRBJ2-1; possible D gene TRBD2, 5 bases. Trimming took 2 bases from V and 8 from J, leaving 11 bases between them. Per germline, CDR1 SGHDT and CDR2 YYEEEE. The CDR3 contains 13 residues. The CDR3 DNA sequence: TGTGCCAGCAGCTTATCGGGAAGGGATGAGCAGTTCTTC. Amino acids: CASSLSGRDEQFF.

The chain couples TRBV28 to TRBJ1-6; TRBD1 matches 7 bases. The CDR3 covers 18 residues. V trimming: 2 bases; J trimming: 0 bases; junction bases outside the gene matches: 7. Germline CDR1 reads MDHEN; CDR2 reads SYDVKM. In nucleotides, the CDR3 is TGTGCCAGCAGTTTACTTGGACAGGCGAGCTCCTATAATTCACCCCTCCACTTT. The encoded protein is CASSLLGQASSYNSPLHF.

This sequence joins TRBV7-6 and TRBJ2-3; possibly TRBD2 for D (7 bases). This CDR3 is 16 amino acids long. Per the germline V gene, CDR1 is SGHVS and CDR2 is FNYEAQ. Trimming took off 1 base at V and 2 bases at J, with 13 bases between the two ends. Here the CDR3 DNA reads TGTGCCAGCAGCTTAGGCACCGGGGGGCCCACAGATACGCAGTATTTT. Its translation is CASSLGTGGPTDTQYF.

The chain couples TRBV9 to TRBJ2-7; a possible D gene is TRBD2 (5 bases). The ends were cut back, 2 bases at V and 0 bases at J, with 9 bases in the middle. The CDR3 spans 14 residues. Germline CDR1 SGDLS, CDR2 YYNGEE. The CDR3 reads CASSVGVHSYEQYF. DNA of the CDR3: TGTGCCAGCAGCGTCGGGGTGCACTCCTACGAGCAGTACTTC.

This chain connects TRBV11-3 to TRBJ1-6; 7 bases match TRBD1. CDR1 and CDR2 (germline): SGHNT, YENEEA. V lost 0 bases, J lost 9 bases, and 5 bases stayed unmatched. The CDR3 has 15 residues. CDR3 residues: CASSLDGQAASPLHF. CDR3 nucleotides: TGTGCCAGCAGCTTAGATGGACAGGCTGCTTCACCCCTCCACTTT.

The chain uses TRBV25-1 and TRBJ1-6; 10 nucleotides align to TRBD1. Germline V gives CDR1 MGHDK, CDR2 SYGVNS. V gave up 8 bases and J gave up 0 bases; unmatched junction bases: 10. This CDR3 comprises 18 residues. CDR3 region: CASASRDRGGSYNSPLHF. The CDR3 bases are TGTGCCAGCGCGTCCCGGGACAGGGGTGGCTCCTATAATTCACCCCTCCACTTT.

The V gene is TRBV18, the J gene TRBJ1-1; 7 nucleotides agree with TRBD1. CDR1 KGHSH and CDR2 LQKENI come from the germline V gene. V shed 5 bases and J 1 base; nucleotides not matched to a gene: 1. The CDR3 consists of 13 residues. CDR3 sequence reads: CASSDRANTEAFF. In DNA form, the CDR3 reads TGTGCCAGCTCAGACAGGGCGAACACTGAAGCTTTCTTT.

V usage is TRBV3-1 (or the pseudogene TRBV3-2) and J usage is TRBJ2-1, with 9 bases lining up with TRBD1. Germline V gene lookup returns CDR1 LGHDT and CDR2 YNNKEL (reference sequence). The CDR3 sequence is 16 residues long. Losses at the gene ends were 5 bases for V and 4 bases for J; bases not matched to a gene: 9. The CDR3 coding sequence is TGTGCCAGCAGCAAGGACAGGGGTCCTCCTTACAATGAGCAGTTCTTC. It specifies CASSKDRGPPYNEQFF.

The chain recombines TRBV6-2 or TRBV6-3 with TRBJ1-2; D gene uncertain. CDR3 length: 13 residues. V gave up 1 base and J gave up 6 bases, with 9 bases separating them. Germline values: CDR1 MNHEY, CDR2 SVGEGT. The CDR3 spells CASSYFRWDGYTF. The CDR3 DNA is TGTGCCAGCAGTTACTTCAGGTGGGATGGCTACACCTTC.